This record concerns one TCR beta chain sequence. This record comes from a study of T cells expressing NK-cell markers. The CDR3 runs to 13 residues. Germline V lookup: CDR1 SGHDT, CDR2 YYEEEE. TCRdb derives one entry per CDR3 protein from the 5' RACE reads, leaving out DNA. The ten most abundant clones cover more than 7% of a sample with 400,000 to 550,000 distinct CDR3 sequences. The genes are TRBV5-6 and TRBJ1-2; the TRBD1 assignment by TCRdb is unverifiable without DNA. The TCR sequence derives from a woman between 18 and 69 years old in good health. Material: blood T cells: a sorted CD56 or NKG2C T cell subset, CD4+ or CD8+ T cells, or bulk PBMC T cells (not recorded which). CDR3 amino acids: CASSAWTGWGYTF.